This T cell receptor (beta chain) was captured in a study of shared clonotypes between healthy human individuals. Overall study results and limits: Tissue TCR repertoires likely differ from these blood-only repertoires.

Germline loops: CDR1 SGDLS, CDR2 YYNGEE. The CDR3 loop spans 16 amino acids. V lost 1 base, J lost 7 bases, and 13 bases stayed unmatched. Here immunoSEQ multiplex PCR was the method, and the copy in TCRdb shows in-frame clones only, minus some. The table has 1.5 million to 1.9 million clones, 95% to 99% seen once; the top ten hold 0.45%. Naive CD45RA+ and memory CD45RA-negative subsets were split from CD4+ cells. With regard to this clone: The antigen is undetermined.

This TCR came from a young man in good health. Sequences were obtained from naive CD4+ T cells sorted from blood. As to subset: CD45RA+ positively selected. V gene TRBV9 combines with J gene TRBJ1-2; TRBD1 agrees at 7 bases. CDR3 amino acids: CASSVSAGGPRAGYTF. The CDR3 DNA reads TGTGCCAGCAGCGTATCGGCAGGGGGTCCAAGGGCTGGCTACACCTTC.